These T cell receptor beta chains were read from a single sample in a study of vaccination and CD4 T cells after COVID-19. These receptors are not linked to any known antigen. TCRdb passed the PCR reads through MiXCR, listing each CDR3 protein once. The sample gives 10,000 or so distinct CDR3 sequences, about 66% of which show up once; 26% is in the top ten. The sequenced material came from CD4+ T cells from blood, cultured in vitro. The receptor source for this set is a human donor who had recovered from COVID-19. Each CDR3 is given with its conserved first and last residue. The order of the fields is D gene, J gene, CDR3 length, V gene, clone size, CDR3 protein, CDR3 DNA. The D gene is left open where the match is weak. Clone sizes are given selectively: once, few, many, or a class where the clone is expanded.

D gene: TRBD1
J gene: TRBJ1-2
CDR3 length: 13
V gene: TRBV7-3
clone size: -
CDR3 protein: CASTPGTGGSYTF
CDR3 DNA: TGTGCCAGCACCCCCGGGACAGGGGGAAGCTACACCTTC

D gene: -
J gene: TRBJ1-5
CDR3 length: 15
V gene: TRBV6-1
clone size: -
CDR3 protein: CASSDFGVVNQPQHF
CDR3 DNA: TGTGCCAGCAGTGACTTTGGGGTTGTGAATCAGCCCCAGCATTTT

D gene: -
J gene: TRBJ1-4
CDR3 length: 14
V gene: TRBV20-1
clone size: -
CDR3 protein: CSASSGVGDEKLFF
CDR3 DNA: TGCAGTGCTAGTTCGGGGGTGGGGGATGAAAAACTGTTTTTT

D gene: TRBD1
J gene: TRBJ1-2
CDR3 length: 17
V gene: TRBV5-1
clone size: few
CDR3 protein: CASSGQGEKSTGYGYTF
CDR3 DNA: TGCGCCAGCAGCGGACAGGGGGAAAAAAGCACTGGCTATGGCTACACCTTC

D gene: -
J gene: TRBJ1-1
CDR3 length: 12
V gene: TRBV6-1
clone size: few
CDR3 protein: CASTQTDTEAFF
CDR3 DNA: TGTGCCAGCACCCAGACGGACACTGAAGCTTTCTTT

D gene: -
J gene: TRBJ1-2
CDR3 length: 12
V gene: TRBV21-1
clone size: few
CDR3 protein: CARMAVNYGYTF
CDR3 DNA: TGTGCCAGAATGGCTGTTAATTATGGCTACACCTTC

D gene: TRBD1
J gene: TRBJ2-2
CDR3 length: 14
V gene: TRBV29-1
clone size: -
CDR3 protein: CSATGGTNTGELFF
CDR3 DNA: TGCAGCGCAACAGGGGGCACGAACACCGGGGAGCTGTTTTTT

D gene: -
J gene: TRBJ1-5
CDR3 length: 18
V gene: TRBV5-1
clone size: -
CDR3 protein: CASSLLPPGADDSQPQHF
CDR3 DNA: TGCGCCAGCAGCTTGTTGCCCCCAGGGGCAGACGACAGTCAGCCCCAGCATTTT

D gene: -
J gene: TRBJ1-5
CDR3 length: 15
V gene: TRBV6-1
clone size: -
CDR3 protein: CASSPPGGDNQPQHF
CDR3 DNA: TGTGCCAGCAGTCCCCCGGGGGGAGACAATCAGCCCCAGCATTTT

D gene: -
J gene: TRBJ1-1
CDR3 length: 13
V gene: TRBV30
clone size: -
CDR3 protein: CAWRVQGGTEAFF
CDR3 DNA: TGTGCCTGGAGAGTTCAGGGAGGCACTGAAGCTTTCTTT

D gene: -
J gene: TRBJ2-1
CDR3 length: 12
V gene: TRBV5-6
clone size: -
CDR3 protein: CASSWARGREFF
CDR3 DNA: TGTGCCAGCAGCTGGGCCCGGGGCCGAGAGTTCTTC

D gene: -
J gene: TRBJ2-5
CDR3 length: 14
V gene: TRBV12-3/TRBV12-4
clone size: once
CDR3 protein: CASSLPGLGWAQYF
CDR3 DNA: TGTGCCAGCAGTCTTCCGGGCCTCGGTTGGGCCCAGTACTTC

D gene: -
J gene: TRBJ1-1
CDR3 length: 11
V gene: TRBV20-1
clone size: few
CDR3 protein: CSATAGYEAFF
CDR3 DNA: TGCAGTGCTACGGCAGGGTACGAAGCTTTCTTT

D gene: -
J gene: TRBJ1-1
CDR3 length: 14
V gene: TRBV27
clone size: -
CDR3 protein: CASSLSGINTEAFF
CDR3 DNA: TGTGCCAGCAGTTTATCCGGGATCAACACTGAAGCTTTCTTT

D gene: -
J gene: TRBJ1-3
CDR3 length: 14
V gene: TRBV19
clone size: -
CDR3 protein: CASSTGQPGNTIYF
CDR3 DNA: TGTGCCAGTAGTACGGGGCAGCCTGGAAACACCATATATTTT

D gene: TRBD2
J gene: TRBJ2-2
CDR3 length: 15
V gene: TRBV20-1
clone size: -
CDR3 protein: CSARAGGANTGELFF
CDR3 DNA: TGCAGTGCTAGAGCGGGGGGGGCGAACACCGGGGAGCTGTTTTTT

D gene: -
J gene: TRBJ1-2
CDR3 length: 15
V gene: TRBV7-2
clone size: -
CDR3 protein: CARGGLSPASDGYTF
CDR3 DNA: TGTGCCAGGGGAGGACTCTCTCCCGCCTCCGACGGCTACACCTTC

D gene: -
J gene: TRBJ1-5
CDR3 length: 13
V gene: TRBV6-2/TRBV6-3
clone size: few
CDR3 protein: CASAPWRGQPQHF
CDR3 DNA: TGTGCCAGCGCGCCGTGGAGGGGTCAGCCCCAGCATTTT

D gene: TRBD1
J gene: TRBJ1-5
CDR3 length: 16
V gene: TRBV6-1
clone size: -
CDR3 protein: CASTPGQGAGNQPQHF
CDR3 DNA: TGTGCCAGCACCCCGGGACAGGGAGCGGGAAATCAGCCCCAGCATTTT

D gene: -
J gene: TRBJ2-2
CDR3 length: 13
V gene: TRBV11-3
clone size: -
CDR3 protein: CASSSDWTGELFF
CDR3 DNA: TGTGCCAGCAGCTCGGACTGGACCGGGGAGCTGTTTTTT

D gene: TRBD2
J gene: TRBJ2-3
CDR3 length: 18
V gene: TRBV7-2
clone size: -
CDR3 protein: CASSLLSGGSPFTDTQYF
CDR3 DNA: TGTGCCAGCAGCTTACTTAGCGGGGGGTCCCCCTTCACAGATACGCAGTATTTT

D gene: -
J gene: TRBJ2-3
CDR3 length: 13
V gene: TRBV19
clone size: once
CDR3 protein: CASRLRGTDTQYF
CDR3 DNA: TGTGCCAGCCGGCTGCGTGGCACAGATACGCAGTATTTT

D gene: TRBD1
J gene: TRBJ1-5
CDR3 length: 18
V gene: TRBV28
clone size: -
CDR3 protein: CASSSYTGGVYSNQPQHF
CDR3 DNA: TGTGCCAGCAGTTCATACACAGGGGGCGTATATAGCAATCAGCCCCAGCATTTT

D gene: -
J gene: TRBJ1-4
CDR3 length: 15
V gene: TRBV6-1
clone size: -
CDR3 protein: CASSEGLTTAEKLFF
CDR3 DNA: TGTGCCAGCAGTGAGGGACTTACGACGGCTGAAAAACTGTTTTTT

D gene: -
J gene: TRBJ1-3
CDR3 length: 16
V gene: TRBV27
clone size: -
CDR3 protein: CASSRSGGFSGNTIYF
CDR3 DNA: TGTGCCAGCAGCCGATCCGGCGGGTTCTCTGGAAACACCATATATTTT

D gene: -
J gene: TRBJ1-1
CDR3 length: 12
V gene: TRBV20-1
clone size: -
CDR3 protein: CSPRGGKAEAFF
CDR3 DNA: TGCAGCCCCCGTGGAGGGAAGGCTGAAGCTTTCTTT

D gene: -
J gene: TRBJ1-2
CDR3 length: 16
V gene: TRBV6-5
clone size: -
CDR3 protein: CASSYTNGVQGLTYTF
CDR3 DNA: TGTGCCAGCAGTTATACGAATGGGGTACAGGGTCTTACGTACACCTTC

D gene: -
J gene: TRBJ1-1
CDR3 length: 15
V gene: TRBV20-1
clone size: few
CDR3 protein: CSAKSAPGGSTEAFF
CDR3 DNA: TGCAGTGCTAAATCCGCTCCGGGAGGTAGCACTGAAGCTTTCTTT

D gene: -
J gene: TRBJ2-7
CDR3 length: 17
V gene: TRBV20-1
clone size: -
CDR3 protein: CSAREVVPPLGSYEQYF
CDR3 DNA: TGCAGTGCTAGAGAGGTGGTCCCACCCTTGGGCTCCTACGAGCAGTACTTC

D gene: -
J gene: TRBJ1-1
CDR3 length: 11
V gene: TRBV6-1
clone size: few
CDR3 protein: CASKGDTEAFF
CDR3 DNA: TGTGCCAGCAAAGGGGACACTGAAGCTTTCTTT

D gene: -
J gene: TRBJ1-3
CDR3 length: 14
V gene: TRBV14
clone size: -
CDR3 protein: CASSQERSGNTIYF
CDR3 DNA: TGTGCCAGCAGCCAAGAACGGTCTGGAAACACCATATATTTT

D gene: TRBD1
J gene: TRBJ1-5
CDR3 length: 15
V gene: TRBV20-1
clone size: -
CDR3 protein: CSAKGTGRFNQPQHF
CDR3 DNA: TGCAGTGCCAAAGGGACAGGGAGATTTAATCAGCCCCAGCATTTT

D gene: -
J gene: TRBJ2-2
CDR3 length: 15
V gene: TRBV15
clone size: few
CDR3 protein: CATSRERLVTGELFF
CDR3 DNA: TGTGCCACCAGCAGAGAGAGACTGGTCACCGGGGAGCTGTTTTTT

D gene: TRBD2
J gene: TRBJ2-5
CDR3 length: 14
V gene: TRBV5-3
clone size: few
CDR3 protein: CASDRGGAGETQYF
CDR3 DNA: TGTGCCAGCGACCGCGGGGGGGCGGGCGAGACCCAGTACTTC

D gene: -
J gene: TRBJ1-2
CDR3 length: 12
V gene: TRBV6-1
clone size: -
CDR3 protein: CASREGGNGYTF
CDR3 DNA: TGTGCCAGCAGAGAGGGGGGTAACGGCTACACCTTC

D gene: TRBD1
J gene: TRBJ1-5
CDR3 length: 14
V gene: TRBV6-1
clone size: few
CDR3 protein: CASALQGPDQPQHF
CDR3 DNA: TGTGCCAGCGCCCTACAGGGGCCGGATCAGCCCCAGCATTTT